The rows below give T cell receptor beta chains drawn from one sample of a study of OX40 agonist ivuxolimab in advanced cancers. Here immunoSEQ multiplex PCR was the method, and the copy in TCRdb shows in-frame clones only, minus some. The sample consists of around 67,000 clones, 88% of them appearing once. The input for sequencing was CD4+ or CD8+ T cells sorted from blood, taken in a trial of the OX40 agonist ivuxolimab. The receptors shown here come from an adult with an advanced solid tumor such as melanoma, head and neck, liver or kidney cancer. CDR3s include the opening cysteine and the closing phenylalanine or tryptophan. The D gene is left open where the match is weak. Rows may omit the clone size; those that give it use once, few, many or a size class.

CDR3	DNA	length	size	V	J	D
CASSQGRGTEAFF	TGCGCCAGCAGCCAGGGAAGGGGGACTGAAGCTTTCTTT	13	NA	TRBV4-3	TRBJ1-1	NA
CASSFEGGGNQPQHF	TGTGCCAGCAGTTTTGAGGGAGGAGGCAATCAGCCCCAGCATTTT	15	NA	TRBV28	TRBJ1-5	NA
CASSTQPSGAYYNEQFF	TGCGCCAGCAGCACACAGCCTAGCGGGGCCTACTACAATGAGCAGTTCTTC	17	once	TRBV5-1	TRBJ2-1	TRBD2
CASSVGGAETQYF	TGTGCCAGCAGCGTAGGGGGTGCAGAGACCCAGTACTTC	13	NA	TRBV9	TRBJ2-5	NA
CARGLGRDPYEQYF	TGTGCCAGGGGCTTGGGCAGGGATCCCTACGAGCAGTACTTC	14	once	TRBV19	TRBJ2-7	NA
CASSPDRGVNQPQHF	TGTGCCAGCAGTCCGGACAGGGGGGTAAATCAGCCCCAGCATTTT	15	NA	TRBV6-5	TRBJ1-5	TRBD1
CASSLGGTVSSYEQYF	TGCGCCAGCAGCTTGGGGGGGACAGTGAGCTCCTACGAGCAGTACTTC	16	NA	TRBV5-1	TRBJ2-7	TRBD1
CASSSGQGDTEAFF	TGTGCCAGCAGTTCTGGACAGGGAGACACTGAAGCTTTCTTT	14	NA	TRBV28	TRBJ1-1	TRBD1
CASSLVTSGTQYF	TGTGCCAGCAGCTTAGTCACCTCGGGGACCCAGTACTTC	13	NA	TRBV7-9	TRBJ2-5	NA
CASSPQDAPFQYF	TGTGCCAGTAGTCCCCAGGACGCCCCATTTCAGTACTTC	13	once	TRBV19	TRBJ2-4	NA
CASSATSGRWSGELFF	TGTGCCAGCAGCGCAACTAGCGGGAGATGGTCCGGGGAGCTGTTTTTT	16	once	TRBV9	TRBJ2-2	TRBD2
CASRVGRTGELFF	TGTGCCAGCAGGGTAGGGAGGACCGGGGAGCTGTTTTTT	13	NA	TRBV9	TRBJ2-2	NA
CASSLGAASGREETQYF	TGCGCCAGCAGCTTGGGGGCCGCTAGCGGGAGGGAAGAGACCCAGTACTTC	17	NA	TRBV5-1	TRBJ2-5	TRBD2
CASSYETGWGYEQYF	TGTGCCAGCAGTTACGAGACAGGGTGGGGCTACGAGCAGTACTTC	15	NA	TRBV6-5	TRBJ2-7	TRBD1
CASSRDSYNEQFF	TGTGCCAGCAGCCGTGACTCCTACAATGAGCAGTTCTTC	13	NA	TRBV5-4	TRBJ2-1	NA
CASSPTWPPRAFF	TGTGCCAGCAGCCCTACCTGGCCCCCGAGAGCTTTCTTT	13	NA	TRBV11-2	TRBJ1-1	NA
CASSQGLANTEAFF	TGTGCCAGCAGTCAAGGCCTCGCGAACACTGAAGCTTTCTTT	14	NA	TRBV6-4	TRBJ1-1	NA
CASSVAPGLRSLLAYNEQFF	TGTGCCAGCAGCGTAGCGCCGGGACTACGGTCCCTTTTGGCCTACAATGAGCAGTTCTTC	20	NA	TRBV9	TRBJ2-1	TRBD2
CASSLDSYTGELFF	TGTGCCAGCAGCTTGGACTCATACACCGGGGAGCTGTTTTTT	14	NA	TRBV7-9	TRBJ2-2	NA
CASSLAPGSGANVLTF	TGCGCCAGCAGCTTGGCCCCGGGGTCTGGGGCCAACGTCCTGACTTTC	16	NA	TRBV5-1	TRBJ2-6	NA
CASSRQGTGELFF	TGCGCCAGCAGTAGACAGGGGACCGGGGAGCTGTTTTTT	13	NA	TRBV10-1	TRBJ2-2	TRBD1
CASSPAGRENTEAFF	TGTGCCAGCTCACCAGCTGGAAGAGAGAACACTGAAGCTTTCTTT	15	NA	TRBV18	TRBJ1-1	NA